A selection of T cell receptor beta chains follows, all from one sample in a study of cytomegalovirus exposure and HLA in healthy donors. Generated by immunoSEQ multiplex PCR, the TCRdb table keeps only in-frame clones and is missing some. This sample's table reports roughly 75,000 clones. The sequenced sample consisted of PBMCs. These receptors were taken from a boy younger than 18 in good health and CMV-seronegative. Both conserved end residues are part of each CDR3. The D gene is left open where the match is weak.

length: 15
J: TRBJ2-1
D: .
V: TRBV25-1
DNA: TGTGCCAGCAGCCGCTTGGGGAGCTCCTACAATGAGCAGTTCTTC
CDR3: CASSRLGSSYNEQFF

length: 14
J: TRBJ2-7
D: .
V: TRBV27
DNA: TGTGCCAGCAGTTTATCGGCAGGCCCCTACGAGCAGTACTTC
CDR3: CASSLSAGPYEQYF

length: 15
J: TRBJ2-2
D: .
V: TRBV5-1
DNA: TGCGCCAGCGCTATTCGACAGGACTACACCGGGGAGCTGTTTTTT
CDR3: CASAIRQDYTGELFF

length: 18
J: TRBJ2-1
D: TRBD2
V: TRBV7-9
DNA: TGTGCCAGCAGCTTAATTGGACTAGCGGGGGGGCCTAAGGATGAGCAGTTCTTC
CDR3: CASSLIGLAGGPKDEQFF

length: 15
J: TRBJ2-1
D: .
V: TRBV9
DNA: TGTGCCAGCAGCGAAGGACGGGGCTCCTACAATGAGCAGTTCTTC
CDR3: CASSEGRGSYNEQFF

length: 20
J: TRBJ1-2
D: TRBD1
V: TRBV2
DNA: TGTGCCAGCAGTGGGCTAACCGGGACAGGTCCCGCCGTTTACAACTATGGCTACACCTTC
CDR3: CASSGLTGTGPAVYNYGYTF

length: 17
J: TRBJ1-1
D: TRBD1
V: TRBV4-1
DNA: TGCGCCAGCAGCCAAGAACCGGGACAGGGGTTGAACACTGAAGCTTTCTTT
CDR3: CASSQEPGQGLNTEAFF

length: 15
J: TRBJ2-2
D: .
V: TRBV9
DNA: TGTGCCAGCAGCGTGGGGCCCACGATCGCCGGGGAGCTGTTTTTT
CDR3: CASSVGPTIAGELFF

length: 15
J: TRBJ2-5
D: TRBD1
V: TRBV5-6
DNA: TGTGCCAGCAGCTTGGTAGGACAGGGACAAGAGACCCAGTACTTC
CDR3: CASSLVGQGQETQYF

length: 13
J: TRBJ2-3
D: TRBD2
V: TRBV28
DNA: TGTGCCAGCAGTCCGACTAGCAAAGATACGCAGTATTTT
CDR3: CASSPTSKDTQYF

length: 13
J: TRBJ1-1
D: TRBD1
V: TRBV15
DNA: TGTGCCACCAGCAGAGAGGGGACAGGGAGAGCTTTCTTT
CDR3: CATSREGTGRAFF

length: 14
J: TRBJ2-3
D: .
V: TRBV11-3
DNA: TGTGCCAGCAGCTCGGGATCTAGCACAGATACGCAGTATTTT
CDR3: CASSSGSSTDTQYF

length: 14
J: TRBJ1-5
D: .
V: TRBV7-9
DNA: TGTGCCAGCAGCTGGGCAGGGTCCAATCAGCCCCAGCATTTT
CDR3: CASSWAGSNQPQHF

length: 15
J: TRBJ2-2
D: .
V: TRBV6-1
DNA: TGTGCCAGCAGTCTAGCGATAGGGAACACCGGGGAGCTGTTTTTT
CDR3: CASSLAIGNTGELFF

length: 15
J: TRBJ2-3
D: .
V: TRBV4-3
DNA: TGCGCCAGCAGCCAAGCTCTAGGAGGAGCGAATCCGGGTTATTTT
CDR3: CASSQALGGANPGYF

length: 15
J: TRBJ2-2
D: .
V: TRBV5-4
DNA: TGTGCCAGCAGCTTGCCAGCGGCGAACACCGGGGAGCTGTTTTTT
CDR3: CASSLPAANTGELFF

length: 15
J: TRBJ2-1
D: TRBD2
V: TRBV19
DNA: TGTGCCAGTAGATTCGGGGGGAGCTCCTACAATGAGCAGTTCTTC
CDR3: CASRFGGSSYNEQFF

length: 15
J: TRBJ1-1
D: .
V: TRBV5-1
DNA: TGCGCCAGCAGCTTGTGGAACCCCCGGGAGACTGAAGCTTTCTTT
CDR3: CASSLWNPRETEAFF

length: 11
J: TRBJ1-2
D: .
V: TRBV20-1
DNA: TGCAGTGCTACACGAACAGGGGGCTACACCTTC
CDR3: CSATRTGGYTF

length: 14
J: TRBJ1-1
D: TRBD1
V: TRBV7-9
DNA: TGTGCCAGCAGCTTGGGACAGATGAACACTGAAGCTTTCTTT
CDR3: CASSLGQMNTEAFF

length: 16
J: TRBJ2-1
D: TRBD2
V: TRBV18
DNA: TGTGCCAGCTCACCAGCGACTAGCGGGGGTTCCAATGAGCAGTTCTTC
CDR3: CASSPATSGGSNEQFF

length: 18
J: TRBJ2-7
D: TRBD2
V: TRBV4-2
DNA: TGTGCCAGCAGCCCTCTCGGGACTAGCGGGAGGGTCGGCGACGAGCAGTACTTC
CDR3: CASSPLGTSGRVGDEQYF

length: 15
J: TRBJ1-4
D: TRBD1
V: TRBV4-2
DNA: TGTGCCAGCAGCCGGGACAGGGGTAAAGGAGAAAAACTGTTTTTT
CDR3: CASSRDRGKGEKLFF

length: 11
J: TRBJ2-7
D: .
V: TRBV10-2
DNA: TGCGCCAGCAGTGAGCGCTACGAGCAGTACTTC
CDR3: CASSERYEQYF

length: 14
J: TRBJ1-1
D: TRBD1
V: TRBV6-6
DNA: TGTGCCAGCAGTGGACAACAGGGGGCGGCTGAAGCTTTCTTT
CDR3: CASSGQQGAAEAFF

length: 14
J: TRBJ2-3
D: .
V: TRBV27
DNA: TGTGCCAGCAGTTTGAGCCTTGACACAGATACGCAGTATTTT
CDR3: CASSLSLDTDTQYF

length: 16
J: TRBJ2-7
D: TRBD1
V: TRBV15
DNA: TGTGCCACCAGCAGAAGGGGGGGGACAGGGGGTGACGAGCAGTACTTC
CDR3: CATSRRGGTGGDEQYF

length: 15
J: TRBJ2-5
D: TRBD1
V: TRBV4-1
DNA: TGCGCCAGCAGCCCGAGGACAGGGGGCAGGGAGACCCAGTACTTC
CDR3: CASSPRTGGRETQYF

length: 17
J: TRBJ2-7
D: TRBD2
V: TRBV5-1
DNA: TGCGCCAGCAGCGCTTTAACTAGCGGGAGAGGAGCATACGAGCAGTACTTC
CDR3: CASSALTSGRGAYEQYF

length: 13
J: TRBJ2-7
D: .
V: TRBV18
DNA: TGTGCCAGCTCACGGACAGACCTCTACGAGCAGTACTTC
CDR3: CASSRTDLYEQYF

length: 16
J: TRBJ2-7
D: TRBD1
V: TRBV6-6
DNA: TGTGCCAGCAGCCTCTTTCGGACAGGGAATAACTACGAGCAGTACTTC
CDR3: CASSLFRTGNNYEQYF

length: 18
J: TRBJ2-3
D: TRBD2
V: TRBV7-9
DNA: TGTGCCAGCAGCCGTAGGGCTGGGACTAGCGGGAACACAGATACGCAGTATTTT
CDR3: CASSRRAGTSGNTDTQYF

length: 17
J: TRBJ1-4
D: TRBD1
V: TRBV19
DNA: TGTGCCAGTAGTATCCCGGACAGGCATCCAACTAATGAAAAACTGTTTTTT
CDR3: CASSIPDRHPTNEKLFF

length: 13
J: TRBJ2-7
D: .
V: TRBV7-3
DNA: TGTGCCAGCAGCCTAGGTAGCGCGCTCGAGCAGTACTTC
CDR3: CASSLGSALEQYF

length: 15
J: TRBJ2-3
D: TRBD2
V: TRBV19
DNA: TGTGCCAGTAGTTTGACTAGCGGGGGGTTAGATACGCAGTATTTT
CDR3: CASSLTSGGLDTQYF

length: 16
J: TRBJ2-2
D: TRBD1
V: TRBV13
DNA: TGTGCCAGCAGCTCGGGACAGGAGCCCCGCACCGGGGAGCTGTTTTTT
CDR3: CASSSGQEPRTGELFF

length: 15
J: TRBJ2-7
D: TRBD1
V: TRBV2
DNA: TGTGCCAGCAGTGCAACCGGGACAGGGTGGGACGAGCAGTACTTC
CDR3: CASSATGTGWDEQYF

length: 15
J: TRBJ1-2
D: TRBD1
V: TRBV19
DNA: TGTGCCAGTAGTATCGACAGGGGGCTTAACTATGGCTACACCTTC
CDR3: CASSIDRGLNYGYTF

length: 17
J: TRBJ2-7
D: TRBD1
V: TRBV7-6
DNA: TGTGCCAGCAGCTTAAACGGCCAGGGGGCCGGGGGCAACGAGCAGTACTTC
CDR3: CASSLNGQGAGGNEQYF

length: 14
J: TRBJ1-2
D: .
V: TRBV5-6
DNA: TGTGCCAGCAGCTTGGGCGGGGGGCACTATGGCTACACCTTC
CDR3: CASSLGGGHYGYTF

length: 14
J: TRBJ2-2
D: .
V: TRBV14
DNA: TGTGCCAGCAGCGGAACGAGGGCTGGCGGGGAGCTGTTTTTT
CDR3: CASSGTRAGGELFF

length: 13
J: TRBJ2-7
D: .
V: TRBV11-2
DNA: TGTGCCAGCAGCTTAGATAGGGGGAACGAGCAGTACTTC
CDR3: CASSLDRGNEQYF

length: 16
J: TRBJ2-7
D: .
V: TRBV5-1
DNA: TGCGCCAGCAGCTTGGGTTCAGGAGGGACCCAGTACGAGCAGTACTTC
CDR3: CASSLGSGGTQYEQYF

length: 16
J: TRBJ2-7
D: TRBD2
V: TRBV7-6
DNA: TGTGCCAGCAGCTTAGGGTTCCCCGGGGGGGCCTACGAGCAGTACTTC
CDR3: CASSLGFPGGAYEQYF